Following are 14 T cell receptor beta chains from one sample sequenced in a study of T cells in Graves' hyperthyroidism and ophthalmopathy. TCR beta CDR3 region amplification was performed from RNA transcripts. A first-round RT-PCR of the TCR CDR3 used the HTBI primer set. One entry per CDR3 protein, called by TCRdb with MiXCR from the multiplex PCR reads. The sample shows roughly 570,000 distinct CDR3 sequences, around 45% of them seen only once. Sequences were obtained from peripheral blood or thyroid tissue (not recorded which). The receptors were sampled from a woman under 30 with Graves' hyperthyroidism.

The rearrangement joins TRBV2 to TRBJ2-1; D gene uncertain. Per the germline V gene, CDR1 is SNHLY and CDR2 is FYNNEI. The CDR3 runs to 14 residues. Trimming took 1 base from V and 8 from J, leaving 12 bases between them. In DNA, the CDR3 is TGTGCCAGCAGTGAAGGCAATGTGGGTGATGAGCAGTTCTTC. Translating it yields CASSEGNVGDEQFF.

This clonotype has more than one count but fewer than ten. This rearrangement joins TRBV20-1 to TRBJ1-4; a weak D match, TRBD1 (5 bases). The ends were cut back, 6 bases at V and 8 bases at J, with 19 bases in the middle. There are 14 residues in the CDR3. Per germline, CDR1 DFQATT and CDR2 SNEGSKA (reference sequence). The CDR3 DNA is TGCAGTGCCGCGGGGGGACCCGGGGGGGAAAAACTGTTTTTT. This encodes CSAAGGPGGEKLFF.

V is TRBV15 and J is TRBJ2-1; TRBD2 agrees at 7 bases. V trimming: 8 bases; J trimming: 3 bases; junction bases outside the gene matches: 4. The germline V gene has CDR1 LNHNV and CDR2 YYDKDF (reference sequence). The CDR3 loop spans 13 amino acids. The CDR3 nucleotides read TGTGCCACCGGCCGGGAGGTCTACAATGAGCAGTTCTTC. Protein product: CATGREVYNEQFF.

The chain combines TRBV5-4 with TRBJ1-1; TRBD1 might be the D (6 bases). The V end was cut by 3 bases, the J end by 5 bases, with 14 bases between. Germline V lookup: CDR1 SGHNT, CDR2 YYREEE (reference sequence). The CDR3 is 14 residues long. The CDR3 sequence is CASSWQGLGTEAFF. The CDR3 DNA sequence: TGTGCCAGCAGCTGGCAGGGGTTGGGAACTGAAGCTTTCTTT.

The chain combines TRBV12-3 or TRBV12-4 with TRBJ2-6, with D possibly matching TRBD1 (6 bases). V shed 6 bases and J shed 4 bases, with 7 bases lying between them. The CDR3 contains 13 residues. CDR3 bases: TGTGCCAGCAGGGGGACAGGGGCCAACGTCCTGACTTTC. This translates into CASRGTGANVLTF.

The chain links TRBV29-1 to TRBJ1-1; D unclear. Germline V lookup: CDR1 SQVTM, CDR2 ANQGSEA. The V end lost 7 bases, the J end lost 3 bases, and 6 bases lay between the germline ends. This CDR3 has 10 residues. CDR3 region: CSERDTEAFF. CDR3 nucleotide sequence: TGCAGCGAAAGGGACACTGAAGCTTTCTTT.

This clonotype was detected ten times or more. The chain has TRBV7-2 and TRBJ2-7; D not certain. CDR3 length: 13 amino acids. The germline V gene encodes CDR1 SGHTA and CDR2 FQGNSA. V shed 4 bases and J shed 1 base, with 8 bases lying between them. CDR3 sequence reads: CASSSFISYEQYF. CDR3 DNA: TGTGCCAGCAGCTCCTTCATTTCCTACGAGCAGTACTTC.

Only a few counts were recorded for this clonotype. The CDR3 nucleotides are TGCGCCAGCAGCGAAGGTCGGGCAAGAATCACTGAAGCTTTCTTT. Protein product: CASSEGRARITEAFF. The gene calls are TRBV5-1 and TRBJ1-1; D is undetermined. The CDR3 sequence is 15 residues long. In germline, CDR1 is SGHRS, CDR2 YFSETQ. V was pared by 4 bases and J by 4 bases, with 17 bases between.

In its sample, this clonotype was seen a few times. This sequence joins TRBV27 and TRBJ1-6; TRBD1 agrees at 7 bases. The CDR3 sequence is 18 residues long. J lost 6 bases, V lost 5 bases, and 16 bases had no gene match. Germline CDR1 reads MNHEY; CDR2 reads SMNVEV (reference sequence). The CDR3 sequence: CASSPRRGGRFPNSPLHF. The CDR3, as DNA: TGTGCCAGCAGTCCACGCAGGGGGGGGCGATTCCCTAATTCACCCCTCCACTTT.

The table lists this clonotype with a count of one. The gene calls are TRBV2 and TRBJ2-7; a possible D gene is TRBD1 (6 bases). Germline values: CDR1 SNHLY, CDR2 FYNNEI. This CDR3 spans 14 amino acids. Trimming shortened V by 2 bases and J by 3 bases, and 11 bases separated the two germline ends. CDR3 protein: CASSERDTYYEQYF. The CDR3 DNA reads TGTGCCAGCAGTGAACGGGACACGTACTACGAGCAGTACTTC.

The V gene is TRBV2, the J gene TRBJ1-5; tentative D call: TRBD1 (5 bases). The germline gives CDR1 SNHLY, CDR2 FYNNEI. This CDR3 comprises 13 residues. V lost 4 bases and J lost 4, with 8 bases in between. Here the CDR3 DNA reads TGTGCCAGCAGTGGGGGCACAAATCAGCCCCAGCATTTT. Its translation: CASSGGTNQPQHF.

The chain recombines TRBV7-8 with TRBJ2-5; 7 nucleotides align to TRBD2. The CDR3 has 15 residues. After removal of 0 bases from V and 11 bases from J, the junction contained 12 bases not matched to a gene. Germline CDR1 is SGHVS and CDR2 is FQNEAQ. CDR3 DNA: TGTGCCAGCAGCTTAGCGCCCAGGGAGGGAGATACGCAGTACTTC. Translating it yields CASSLAPREGDTQYF.

The chain combines TRBV19 with TRBJ2-7; D may correspond to TRBD1 or TRBD2 (5 bases each). Between the trimmed V and J ends, which lost 3 bases and 4 bases, there was a span of 16 bases. From germline, CDR1 is LNHDA and CDR2 SQIVND (reference sequence). The CDR3 has 15 residues. The CDR3 bases are TGTGCCAGTAGTATGGGGCACACCGGGGCGTACGAGCAGTACTTC. Protein: CASSMGHTGAYEQYF. The complete variable domain, with remaining parts taken from reference TRBV19 and TRBJ2-7, reads DGGITQSPKYLFRKEGQNVTLSCEQNLNHDAMYWYRQDPGQGLRLIYYSQIVNDFQKGDIAEGYSVSREKKESFPLTVTSAQKNPTAFYLCASSMGHTGAYEQYFGPGTRLTVT.

This clonotype has a single count. The chain links TRBV7-2 to TRBJ1-1, with TRBD1 identical over 8 bases. Germline V CDR1 and CDR2: SGHTA, FQGNSA. With 7 bases clipped from V and 1 base from J, the junction kept 5 bases outside the gene matches. CDR3 length: 14 residues. Here the CDR3 DNA reads TGTGCCAGCATGATGACAGGGGAGAACACTGAAGCTTTCTTT. Translation: CASMMTGENTEAFF.